The rows below give T cell receptor beta chains drawn from one sample of a study of Graves' ophthalmopathy and Graves' hyperthyroidism. From the multiplex PCR reads, TCRdb called clonotypes with MiXCR, one entry per CDR3 protein. The sample holds about 400,000 distinct CDR3 sequences, about 17% seen once. The material sequenced was peripheral blood. These receptors all stem from a woman in her late teens or twenties with Graves' ophthalmopathy. Both conserved end residues are part of each CDR3. The D gene is left open where the match is weak. A row's size may be missing; if present it is once, few, many or a size class.

j_call clone_size v_call d_call cdr3_nt cdr3_aa
TRBJ1-1 many TRBV5-5 - TGTGCCAGCAGCTTACTATTCACCAGCCGATTCGATGAAGCTTTCTTT CASSLLFTSRFDEAFF
TRBJ2-7 many TRBV7-2 - TGTGCCAGCAGCTTAGCGCACAGGGTCAGCTCCTACGAGCAGTACTTC CASSLAHRVSSYEQYF
TRBJ2-7 many TRBV20-1 - TGCAGTGCTAGAGATTCGAGTAAGGTGGGATACGAGCAGTACTTC CSARDSSKVGYEQYF
TRBJ1-2 many TRBV12-3/TRBV12-4 - TGTGCCAGCAGTTCGTTCTATAGAGGGTCTAACTATGGCTACACCTTC CASSSFYRGSNYGYTF
TRBJ2-7 many TRBV6-2/TRBV6-3 TRBD1 TGTGCCAGCAGCCCGGGACAGGGTTGGTGGAACGAGCAGTACTTC CASSPGQGWWNEQYF
TRBJ1-2 many TRBV11-2 - TGTGCCAGCAGGCGCGGCAGGGAAGGAGCCGGCTACACCTTC CASRRGREGAGYTF
TRBJ1-6 many TRBV25-1 TRBD1 TGTGCCAGCAGTGAATGGACAGGGTATAATTCACCCCTCCACTTT CASSEWTGYNSPLHF
TRBJ2-7 many TRBV12-3/TRBV12-4 - TGTGCCAGCAGTTTAGGGACTAAACAACACGAGCAGTACTTC CASSLGTKQHEQYF
TRBJ1-1 many TRBV20-1 TRBD1 TGCAGTGCTAGAAGGGGCGGATTAGGGGGCAGGAACACTGAAGCTTTCTTT CSARRGGLGGRNTEAFF
TRBJ2-7 many TRBV12-3/TRBV12-4 - TGTGCCAGCAGTTTACTCGACTACGAGCAGTACTTC CASSLLDYEQYF
TRBJ2-7 many TRBV10-3 TRBD2 TGTGCCATCATGAGCGGGGTCTACGAGCAGTACTTC CAIMSGVYEQYF
TRBJ1-3 many TRBV30 - TGTGCCTGGAGTGTACTGGAGCTCCGTGCCATATATTTT CAWSVLELRAIYF
TRBJ2-4 many TRBV28 - TGTGCCAGCAGCCCAACCCCCGGGACACTAGCCAAAAACATTCAGTACTTC CASSPTPGTLAKNIQYF
TRBJ1-2 many TRBV11-1 - TGTGCCAGCAGCACCCACAGGGCCGGGCGAGCCTATGGCTACACCTTC CASSTHRAGRAYGYTF
TRBJ1-1 - TRBV12-3/TRBV12-4 - TGTGCCAGCAGTTTAGCTACAGGTGACGCTTTCTTT CASSLATGDAFF
TRBJ2-4 - TRBV12-3/TRBV12-4 - TGTGCCAGCAGTTTGAGGCGGGACTCCCTTAGTAACATTCAGTACTTC CASSLRRDSLSNIQYF
TRBJ2-5 few TRBV12-3/TRBV12-4 - TGTGCCAGCACCGAAGACCCGAGGCGGACCCAGTACTTC CASTEDPRRTQYF
TRBJ2-7 - TRBV6-5 TRBD2 TGTGCCAGCAGTTACGGTAGGGGAAGCGGGGGTTACGAGCAGTACTTC CASSYGRGSGGYEQYF
TRBJ1-2 - TRBV20-1 - TGCAGTGCGCAATCGGTGACCGGCTTCTATGGCTACACCTTC CSAQSVTGFYGYTF
TRBJ1-1 - TRBV19 - TGTGCCAGTAGTATACCGGAGAACACTGAAGCTTTCTTT CASSIPENTEAFF
TRBJ2-7 many TRBV11-2 TRBD1 TGTGCCAGCAGTGGACAGGGGCCTAGAGAGCAGTACTTC CASSGQGPREQYF
TRBJ1-5 many TRBV6-6 TRBD1 TGTGCCAGCAGTTCCGACAGGGCCCGTGTCAGAACGAATAGCAATCAGCCCCAGCATTTT CASSSDRARVRTNSNQPQHF
TRBJ2-5 many TRBV11-1 TRBD1 TGTGCCAGCGGACCTGTGTCTCCCGGGACAGTCCAAGAGACCCAGTACTTC CASGPVSPGTVQETQYF
TRBJ1-5 many TRBV7-9 - TGTGCCAGCAGCCAACAGGGAGGCAATCAGCCCCAGCATTTT CASSQQGGNQPQHF
TRBJ2-5 many TRBV6-2/TRBV6-3 TRBD1 TGTGCCAGCAGTAGGACAGGGGGACAACGAACCCAGTACTTC CASSRTGGQRTQYF
TRBJ2-7 once TRBV7-2 TRBD2 TGTGCCAGCAGCCCCCGGACTAGCGGGATGTACGAGCAGTACTTC CASSPRTSGMYEQYF
TRBJ2-7 many TRBV28 TRBD2 TGTGCCAGCATCCGGGGTCGGGCGGGGGGTATCTCGGACGAGCAGTACTTC CASIRGRAGGISDEQYF
TRBJ1-4 many TRBV20-1 - TGCAGTGCTAGAGAGGTTTTGAATGAAAAACTGTTTTTT CSAREVLNEKLFF
TRBJ2-2 many TRBV19 TRBD1 TGTGCCAGTAGACAGGGGGCTTCAACCGGGGAGCTGTTTTTT CASRQGASTGELFF
TRBJ2-7 - TRBV28 - TGTGCCACCAAGAATCAGAATTCCTACGAGCAGTACTTC CATKNQNSYEQYF
TRBJ1-1 many TRBV18 TRBD1 TGTGCCAGCTCACTAAGGACAGGGGAGAACACTGAAGCTTTCTTT CASSLRTGENTEAFF
TRBJ2-1 many TRBV5-1 - TGCGCCAGCAGCTTCACAGGGCCGGGTAACAATGAGCAGTTCTTC CASSFTGPGNNEQFF
TRBJ1-5 - TRBV12-3/TRBV12-4 TRBD1 TGTGCCAGCAGGGGACAGGGTATGGTTCAGCCCCAGCATTTT CASRGQGMVQPQHF
TRBJ2-7 many TRBV10-1 TRBD2 TGCGCCAGCAGTCCCAGACTAGCGGCCTACGAGCAGTACTTC CASSPRLAAYEQYF
TRBJ2-5 many TRBV19 TRBD2 TGTGCCAGTAGTAGAGGACTAGCAGGAGGCCCCCAAGAGACCCAGTACTTC CASSRGLAGGPQETQYF
TRBJ1-3 many TRBV12-3/TRBV12-4 - TGTGCCAGCAGTCCCCTTGACTCTGGAAACACCATATATTTT CASSPLDSGNTIYF
TRBJ2-5 many TRBV7-3 TRBD1 TGTGCCAGCAGCCCCGGGACAGGGGTTTTCCCGGCCCAGTACTTC CASSPGTGVFPAQYF
TRBJ2-5 many TRBV11-2 - TGTGCCAGCAGCCTCACACTCTCAGGGGGAGGAGAGACCCAGTACTTC CASSLTLSGGGETQYF
TRBJ2-2 - TRBV12-3/TRBV12-4 TRBD2 TGTGCCAGCAGTTTAGGGGGGACTAGCGGGCTCACCTCCACCGGGGAGCTGTTTTTT CASSLGGTSGLTSTGELFF
TRBJ2-6 many TRBV28 TRBD1 TGTGCCAGCAGAACCCGGGGACAGGGGGCGGTAACTGGGGCCAACGTCCTGACTTTC CASRTRGQGAVTGANVLTF